Shown below are 16 T cell receptor beta chains from a single sample sequenced in a study of PD-1 blockade in classical Hodgkin lymphoma. Each patient experienced a relapse that followed autologous stem cell transplantation, and brentuximab vedotin exposure varied. Here immunoSEQ multiplex PCR was the method, and the copy in TCRdb shows in-frame clones only, minus some. Here the sample spans some 93,000 clones, 80% to 95% being singletons. This specimen consisted of peripheral blood mononuclear cells (PBMCs), obtained at baseline. The receptors derive from a human donor with classical Hodgkin lymphoma.

This clone appeared once. The V and J genes are TRBV9 and TRBJ2-1; possibly TRBD1 for D (5 bases). Germline assignment: CDR1 SGDLS and CDR2 YYNGEE. The CDR3 runs 13 residues. The V gene lost 4 bases and the J gene lost 8 bases, with 13 bases spanning the gap. This CDR3 is CASSPPTADEQFF. The CDR3, as DNA: TGTGCCAGCAGCCCACCGACAGCAGATGAGCAGTTCTTC.

V and J are TRBV7-9 and TRBJ1-5; 9 positions agree with TRBD1. The junction had 10 bases not matched to a gene; V was cut back by 5 bases and J by 2 bases. The CDR3 spans 17 residues. Germline CDR1 is SEHNR and CDR2 is FQNEAQ (reference sequence). DNA for the CDR3: TGTGCCAGCAGCCTAGGGGACAGGGATGTGGGCAATCAGCCCCAGCATTTT. It translates to CASSLGDRDVGNQPQHF.

The rearrangement links TRBV6-5 to TRBJ2-7, with a possible D match to TRBD2 (5 bases). Germline-derived CDR1 and CDR2 are MNHEY and SVGAGI. The CDR3 loop spans 16 amino acids. The V end lost 2 bases, the J end lost 3 bases, and 17 bases lay between the germline ends. The CDR3 loop reads CASSYLNSLEVYEQYF. For the CDR3, the DNA is TGTGCCAGCAGTTACCTTAACAGTTTGGAGGTCTACGAGCAGTACTTC.

CDR3 nucleotides: TGTGCCAGCAGTTACTCCGGGAATGGGGCTTTCTTT. It encodes CASSYSGNGAFF. V is TRBV6-5 and J is TRBJ1-1; the D is unclear. Germline lookup yields CDR1 MNHEY and CDR2 SVGAGI. The CDR3 consists of 12 residues. Trimming pared 0 bases from V and 11 bases from J, leaving 10 bases between.

The CDR3 nucleotides are TGTGCCAGCAGTACGACAGGGGGCGCATTCGAAAAACTGTTTTTT. Translation: CASSTTGGAFEKLFF. The chain combines TRBV6-6 with TRBJ1-4; 10 bases line up with TRBD1. The CDR3 sequence is 15 residues long. Germline lookup yields CDR1 MNHNY and CDR2 SVGAGI (reference sequence). The V segment lost 5 bases and the J segment 8 bases; nucleotides outside the gene matches: 8.

The chain employs TRBV5-6 and TRBJ2-7, with 7 bases matching TRBD1. Trimming cost V 1 base and J 2 bases; bases outside gene matches: 0. Germline lookup yields CDR1 SGHDT and CDR2 YYEEEE. The CDR3 contains 13 residues. As DNA, the CDR3 is TGTGCCAGCAGCTTGACAGGGGCCTACGAGCAGTACTTC. Protein: CASSLTGAYEQYF.

This chain links TRBV5-1 with TRBJ2-2; a weak D match, TRBD2 (6 bases). Germline V gene sequence: CDR1 SGHRS, CDR2 YFSETQ. The CDR3 loop spans 15 amino acids. Trimming removed 0 bases at V and 0 bases at J, with 6 bases between. The CDR3 nucleotides read TGCGCCAGCAGCTTGGGCGGGGCGAACACCGGGGAGCTGTTTTTT. Residues: CASSLGGANTGELFF.

V and J are TRBV6-1 and TRBJ1-1, with D uncertain. The CDR3 sequence is 10 residues long. Per the germline V gene, CDR1 is MNHNS and CDR2 is SASEGT. The ends were cut back, 10 bases at V and 4 bases at J, with 7 bases in the middle. The CDR3 spells CANPGTEAFF. CDR3 bases: TGTGCCAACCCGGGCACTGAAGCTTTCTTT.

The J gene is TRBJ2-7, the V gene TRBV15; a possible D gene is TRBD2 (5 bases). From germline, CDR1 is LNHNV and CDR2 YYDKDF (reference sequence). V was pared by 5 bases and J by 2 bases, with 10 bases between. The CDR3 runs to 13 residues. The CDR3 nucleotides are TGTGCCACCAGCTCAGACGGGGCCTACGAGCAGTACTTC. Its protein is CATSSDGAYEQYF.

The rearrangement links TRBV11-2 to TRBJ1-4; 7 positions agree with TRBD1. This CDR3 has 15 residues. Germline V gene data show CDR1 as SGHAT and CDR2 as FQNNGV. The V gene end was trimmed by 2 bases and the J gene end by 4 bases; junction bases not matched to a gene: 4. CDR3 DNA sequence: TGTGCCAGCAGCTTAAGGACAGGAATTAATGAAAAACTGTTTTTT. Translating it yields CASSLRTGINEKLFF.

The J gene is TRBJ2-7, the V gene TRBV13; no firm D call. CDR3 size: 12 residues. Germline V gene data show CDR1 as PRHDT and CDR2 as FYEKMQ (reference sequence). The V and J ends lost 3 bases and 6 bases respectively, with 9 bases between them. CDR3 in amino acids: CASSFTSPEQYF. The CDR3 DNA reads TGTGCCAGCAGCTTTACCTCCCCCGAGCAGTACTTC.

The V gene is TRBV19, the J gene TRBJ2-7; no firm D call. V lost 3 bases and J lost 5, with 8 bases in between. This CDR3 has 12 residues. Germline V gene data show CDR1 as LNHDA and CDR2 as SQIVND (reference sequence). CDR3 residues: CASSILGNEQYF. Here the CDR3 DNA reads TGTGCCAGTAGTATTCTGGGAAACGAGCAGTACTTC.

This rearrangement joins TRBV28 to TRBJ1-1; D gene uncertain. In germline, CDR1 is MDHEN, CDR2 SYDVKM. The V and J ends lost 11 bases and 5 bases respectively, with 18 bases between them. This CDR3 comprises 13 residues. The CDR3 DNA follows: TGTGCCGTAGGTCGAGCAGTTCGAACTGAAGCTTTCTTT. It is translated as CAVGRAVRTEAFF.

The chain is built from TRBV10-2 and TRBJ1-2; maybe TRBD1 (5 bases). The ends were cut back, 4 bases at V and 4 bases at J, with 7 bases in the middle. This CDR3 has 12 residues. Germline V gene sequence: CDR1 WSHSY, CDR2 SAAADI. The CDR3 here is CASSAGTYGYTF. The CDR3 DNA reads as TGCGCCAGCAGTGCCGGGACCTATGGCTACACCTTC.

The chain carries TRBV5-4 and TRBJ1-2; no definite D call. V shed 5 bases and J shed 4 bases, with 15 bases lying between them. Germline V gene sequence: CDR1 SGHNT, CDR2 YYREEE (reference sequence). The CDR3 length is 14 residues. The CDR3 DNA follows: TGTGCCAGCAGAGCCGAACTGATGGGCTATGGCTACACCTTC. This gives the protein CASRAELMGYGYTF. Variable domain in full (rest from reference TRBV5-4 and TRBJ1-2): ETGVTQSPTHLIKTRGQQVTLRCSSQSGHNTVSWYQQALGQGPQFIFQYYREEENGRGNFPPRFSGLQFPNYSSELNVNALELDDSALYLCASRAELMGYGYTFGSGTRLTVV.

V usage is TRBV5-1 and J usage is TRBJ2-7; TRBD2 matches 10 bases. Per the germline V gene, CDR1 is SGHRS and CDR2 is YFSETQ. V lost 5 bases and J lost 3; bases outside the gene matches: 8. CDR3 size: 15 residues. The CDR3 bases are TGCGCCAGCAGGACAGGCGGGACTAGCGACTACGAGCAGTACTTC. Amino acids: CASRTGGTSDYEQYF.